This T cell receptor beta chain was recovered during a study of cytomegalovirus exposure and HLA in healthy donors. With respect to this clone: Its specificity is unknown.

With 60 Vbeta and 13 Jbeta primers, the PCR was carried out. Assay: immunoSEQ multiplex PCR; the TCRdb copy retains only in-frame clones and omits some. The data contain about 160,000 clones, approximately 90% of them singletons. General observations from the study: According to an earlier analysis, most TCR beta V segments yielded productive rearrangements about 90% or about 30% of the time. Rates of TCR association differed by HLA locus in a later analysis, with DRB1 highest and HLA-C lowest. V- and J-gene trimming of TCR beta was linked (in a later analysis) to a missense DCLRE1C variant.

The sequence derives from a woman aged 25 to 39 in good health and CMV-seronegative. Input material: PBMCs.

CDR3 protein: CASSGGEFFYGYTF. DNA for the CDR3: TGTGCCAGCTCCGGAGGGGAGTTTTTCTATGGCTACACCTTC. The genes are TRBV5-4 and TRBJ1-2, with D tentatively TRBD1 (5 bases). Germline lookup yields CDR1 SGHNT and CDR2 YYREEE (reference sequence). With 7 bases removed from V and 4 bases from J, the gap between germline ends came to 17 bases. This CDR3 has 14 residues.